The clone carrying this T cell receptor (beta chain) was counted ten times or more. The antigen is not known. The CDR3 goes on 3 residues after the read ends, and that part is filled in from the germline J gene. These data are taken from a study of T cell clonality in common variable immunodeficiency. Study observations and caveats: Fewer TCRbeta clones were shared among CVID subjects than controls. Authors noted CVID clonality's cause needs subpopulation repertoire sequencing. CVID patient heterogeneity limited repertoire-clinical complication correlations.

Repertoires were generated with immunoSEQ multiplex PCR, while TCRdb's copy carries only in-frame clones and drops some. This sample comprises about 52,000 clones, none seen once only. Trimming took off 4 bases at V and 8 bases at J, with 10 bases between the two ends. CDR1 SGHNT and CDR2 YYREEE come from the germline V gene (reference sequence). CDR3 length equals 12 residues. This receptor was identified in a person between 18 and 69 years old in good health. V gene TRBV5-4 combines with J gene TRBJ1-3; perhaps TRBD1 as D (5 bases). Sequenced sample: peripheral blood mononuclear cells. The CDR3 bases that were read are TGTGCCAGCAGCGGAGCGGGGGACACC. This encodes CASSGAGDT. The entire CDR3 sequence reads CASSGAGDTIYF.